The entry below gives a single T cell receptor (beta chain) sequence along with its context. Its antigen remains unknown. This entry comes from a study of post-analysis software for immune sequencing data. Study background: Progressive-relapsing, secondary progressive and relapsing-remitting multiple sclerosis were among the disease courses included.

Whole-study findings and limits: Strong co-clustering by F measure was seen for same-batch samples. TRBV segments more frequent in patients than in controls numbered five and included TRBV5-6, TRBV5-1 and TRBV20-1. Normalized Chao1 diversity in multiple sclerosis patients fell significantly below that of controls.

Trimming at V came to 5 bases and at J to 6 bases, leaving 10 bases not matched to a gene. CDR3 length: 16 amino acids. Germline CDR1 reads MNHNY; CDR2 reads SVGAGI (reference sequence). Each TCR beta cDNA library carried unique molecular identifiers. T cells numbering 1 to 10 million yielded roughly 0.5 million cDNA molecules. TCRdb independently ran MiXCR on the PCR reads; one entry per CDR3 protein. The sample carries roughly 650,000 distinct CDR3 sequences, approximately 59% recorded once. The V call is TRBV6-6, the J call TRBJ2-1, with 10 bases identical to TRBD2. Material for sequencing was blood. The clonotype was recovered from a girl aged 2 to 9 with multiple sclerosis. CDR3 DNA: TGTGCCAGCAGTAAGGGGAGACTAGCGGGCCGCAATGAGCAGTTCTTC. Translating gives CASSKGRLAGRNEQFF.